This note documents a single TCR beta chain sequence. What this receptor recognizes is not known. The input lacks base qualities; no much larger clone sits a single base away. Patients with a history of autoimmune disease or receiving systemic immunosuppression were excluded from the trial. Peripheral blood for TCR sequencing was collected from all dose cohorts at baseline, on cycle 4 day 1, and on cycle 7 day 1. The samples were drawn from a first-in-human, open-label, multicenter phase I dose-escalation trial of ivuxolimab. Adults with locally advanced or metastatic melanoma, renal cell, hepatocellular, or head and neck squamous cell carcinoma were enrolled in the trial. Before TCR sequencing, CD4+ T cells and CD8+ T cells from peripheral blood were sorted into separate populations. To sequence the TCRbeta CDR3 region, genomic DNA was isolated from the sorted cells. The immunoSEQ Assay was used to sequence the TCRbeta CDR3 regions. TCRdb carries this immuneACCESS record with in-frame sequences only. Its versions omit some clonotypes, under half of them owing to an unresolved V gene in the studies checked, with the rest unexplained. This sample comprises over 30,000 clones, about four fifths of them detected only once. About 1.8% of the sample lies in the top ten.

The sample originates from a study of OX40 agonist ivuxolimab in advanced cancers. Regarding the complete study: Ivuxolimab was an agonistic, fully human IgG2 monoclonal antibody directed against OX40 (CD134), a costimulatory receptor. Intravenous ivuxolimab was administered to patients every 2 weeks at six dose levels: 0.01, 0.1, 0.3, 1.5, 3 and 10 mg/kg. Among the approximately 50 dose-escalation patients, around 20 had hepatocellular carcinoma, approximately 15 melanoma, 9 renal cell carcinoma and 9 head and neck cancer. In the dose-escalation cohort, 82.7% of patients were male, and the mean age was approximately 60 years with a range of roughly 20 to 79. Prior anti-PD-1, anti-PD-L1 or anti-CTLA-4 therapy was permitted, and 30% to 50% of dose-escalation patients had received checkpoint inhibitors. Partial responses occurred in three dose-escalation patients, of whom one had hepatocellular carcinoma and two had cutaneous melanoma. The point of sequencing TCRbeta in the periphery was to test whether ivuxolimab changed TCR sequence diversity and drove clonal T-cell expansion. The paper reports the monotherapy dose-escalation portion (N of about 47 patients) of the phase I ivuxolimab trial. The study at large found these results: Low levels of normalized T-cell clonal expansion were also seen in some patients who did not respond. The antigen specificity of the clonally expanded peripheral T cells was not determined. On average, CD8+ T cells showed more expanded clones than CD4+ T cells after ivuxolimab. At doses from 0.1 to 3.0 mg/kg, clonal expansion was seen in both CD4+ and CD8+ blood T cells between baseline and week 6. In the 0.1-3.0 mg/kg groups, partial responders were among the patients with the lowest normalized peripheral clonal expansion, particularly in CD8+ T cells.

V is cut by 4 bases and J by 1 base, and the space between the germline ends is 12 bases. Looking up the germline V gene yields CDR1 SGHRS and CDR2 YFSETQ. Counted from cysteine to phenylalanine, this CDR3 has 15 amino acids. Left in the record is the CDR3 DNA by itself, 45 bases read in frame from the first base. The rearranged segments are TRBV5-1 and TRBJ2-1; TRBD2 might be the D gene, on 6 matching bases. This receptor was obtained from an adult with an advanced solid tumor such as melanoma, head and neck, liver or kidney cancer. Sequencing was performed on CD4+ or CD8+ T cells sorted from blood, taken in a trial of the OX40 agonist ivuxolimab. CDR3 protein: CASSPGLQSYNEQFF. The DNA reads TGCGCCAGCAGCCCGGGACTCCAGTCCTACAATGAGCAGTTCTTC. This CDR3, with the reference TRBV5-1 and TRBJ2-1 proteins standing in past its ends, gives the full variable domain KAGVTQTPRYLIKTRGQQVTLSCSPISGHRSVSWYQQTPGQGLQFLFEYFSETQRNKGNFPGRFSGRQFSNSRSEMNVSTLELGDSALYLCASSPGLQSYNEQFFGPGTRLTVL.